This T cell receptor beta chain was profiled in a study of cytomegalovirus exposure and HLA in healthy donors. Turning to the study itself: Out of 180 million or so T cells, an earlier analysis found more than 95 million unique TCR beta sequences in total. Overall study findings and caveats: In vitro checks showed that three CMV-associated chains really do target CMV antigens.

Notes on this clone: Its antigen is not known.

The J segment lost 5 bases and the V segment lost 10 bases, leaving 13 bases of the junction unmatched. CDR3 length equals 14 residues. The germline CDR1 and CDR2 sequences are SEHNR and FQNEAQ (reference sequence). In the PCR, 60 Vbeta and 13 Jbeta primers were used. The assay was immunoSEQ multiplex PCR, and TCRdb's table has in-frame clones only and misses some. The repertoire includes more than 150,000 clones, more than 75% of them detected once, and 2% to 3% sits in the top ten. The receptor was derived from a woman in her thirties in good health and CMV-seropositive. The chain couples TRBV7-9 to TRBJ2-5, with 7 bases that match TRBD1. The sequenced material came from PBMCs. The CDR3 sequence is CATGTDGRRETQYF. The CDR3 DNA reads as TGTGCCACTGGGACAGATGGACGAAGGGAGACCCAGTACTTC.